These T cell receptor beta chains were read from a single sample in a study of T cell responses to AZD1222 COVID-19 vaccine. Only in-frame clones appear in the TCRdb table, and some are missing; sequencing was by immunoSEQ multiplex PCR. The data hold under 90,000 clones, with about four fifths observed a single time. Material: peripheral blood, obtained 28 days after the second AZD1222 dose. Every receptor here comes from an adult who received the AZD1222 COVID-19 vaccine. Both conserved end residues are part of each CDR3. Fields, in order: J gene, V gene, CDR3 protein.

J: TRBJ2-7; V: TRBV7-6; CDR3: CATTGGSSYEQYF
J: TRBJ2-5; V: TRBV5-6; CDR3: CASSPRQGAGQETQYF
J: TRBJ1-4; V: TRBV19; CDR3: CASSHRARNEKLFF
J: TRBJ2-2; V: TRBV9; CDR3: CASSSGWEDGTGELFF
J: TRBJ1-4; V: TRBV28; CDR3: CASRKGWTNEKLFF
J: TRBJ2-1; V: TRBV7-2; CDR3: CASSPGQDYYNEQFF
J: TRBJ1-6; V: TRBV6-5; CDR3: CASSYVGDRGNLPLHF
J: TRBJ2-2; V: TRBV9; CDR3: CASSVVSGRNTGELFF
J: TRBJ1-5; V: TRBV7-9; CDR3: CASSLSGDYNQPQHF
J: TRBJ1-1; V: TRBV7-2; CDR3: CASSLSSRASEAFF